Listed below are T cell receptor beta chains from one sample, sequenced in a study of T cell responses to AZD1222 COVID-19 vaccine. The protocol was immunoSEQ multiplex PCR, while the TCRdb copy is restricted to in-frame clones and leaves out a portion. Counted here are more than 95,000 clones, around 87% occurring once; the ten biggest clones make up about 10%. The sequencing here drew on peripheral blood, taken on day 0 of AZD1222 vaccination. These receptors were obtained from an adult in good health. CDR3s include the opening cysteine and the closing phenylalanine or tryptophan. Each record gives: CDR3 protein, CDR3 DNA, D gene, V gene, J gene, clone size. A D gene is named only where the DNA matches it firmly. Size is stated for part of the rows, as once, few or many counts, or as a class when the clone is expanded.

CDR3aa: CASSQDNSAHSYNEQFF; CDR3nt: TGCGCCAGCAGCCAAGATAATAGTGCTCACTCCTACAATGAGCAGTTCTTC; d_gene: -; v_gene: TRBV4-3; j_gene: TRBJ2-1; abundance: -
CDR3aa: CASSLRTGGDQPQHF; CDR3nt: TGTGCCAGCAGTTTAAGGACAGGGGGCGATCAGCCCCAGCATTTT; d_gene: TRBD1; v_gene: TRBV27; j_gene: TRBJ1-5; abundance: once
CDR3aa: CASSQDRLTATLKNEKLFF; CDR3nt: TGCGCCAGCAGCCAAGATCGGCTGACGGCCACTCTGAAAAATGAAAAACTGTTTTTT; d_gene: -; v_gene: TRBV4-1; j_gene: TRBJ1-4; abundance: -
CDR3aa: CASSYESSYNEQFF; CDR3nt: TGTGCCAGCAGCTACGAGAGCTCCTACAATGAGCAGTTCTTC; d_gene: -; v_gene: TRBV7-8; j_gene: TRBJ2-1; abundance: -
CDR3aa: CASSKGGTGELFF; CDR3nt: TGTGCCAGCAGCAAAGGAGGGACCGGGGAGCTGTTTTTT; d_gene: -; v_gene: TRBV21-1; j_gene: TRBJ2-2; abundance: -
CDR3aa: CASSRDTDYGYTF; CDR3nt: TGTGCCAGCAGCCGGGACACCGACTATGGCTACACCTTC; d_gene: -; v_gene: TRBV7-6; j_gene: TRBJ1-2; abundance: once
CDR3aa: CASSVGGAANEKLFF; CDR3nt: TGTGCCAGCAGCGTAGGGGGGGCTGCTAATGAAAAACTGTTTTTT; d_gene: -; v_gene: TRBV28; j_gene: TRBJ1-4; abundance: -
CDR3aa: CASSDVTALEKLFF; CDR3nt: TGTGCCAGCAGTGACGTAACGGCGCTTGAAAAACTGTTTTTT; d_gene: -; v_gene: TRBV2; j_gene: TRBJ1-4; abundance: -
CDR3aa: CSVVRGPSTEAFF; CDR3nt: TGCAGCGTCGTAAGGGGGCCGTCCACTGAAGCTTTCTTT; d_gene: TRBD1; v_gene: TRBV29-1; j_gene: TRBJ1-1; abundance: -
CDR3aa: CASSLPGITEAFF; CDR3nt: TGTGCCAGCAGCCTGCCAGGGATCACTGAAGCTTTCTTT; d_gene: -; v_gene: TRBV7-2; j_gene: TRBJ1-1; abundance: -
CDR3aa: CASSMGQGVLAFF; CDR3nt: TGTGCCAGCAGCATGGGACAGGGGGTGCTAGCTTTCTTT; d_gene: TRBD1; v_gene: TRBV12-3/TRBV12-4; j_gene: TRBJ1-1; abundance: once
CDR3aa: CASGRVHEQYF; CDR3nt: TGTGCCAGCGGGAGGGTCCACGAGCAGTACTTC; d_gene: TRBD2; v_gene: TRBV12-3/TRBV12-4; j_gene: TRBJ2-7; abundance: -
CDR3aa: CASSLGPNYGYTF; CDR3nt: TGTGCCAGCAGCCTAGGCCCCAACTATGGCTACACCTTC; d_gene: -; v_gene: TRBV12-3/TRBV12-4; j_gene: TRBJ1-2; abundance: -
CDR3aa: CASRDSGRSSYEQYF; CDR3nt: TGTGCCAGCAGGGATAGCGGGAGGTCCTCCTACGAGCAGTACTTC; d_gene: TRBD2; v_gene: TRBV5-4; j_gene: TRBJ2-7; abundance: -
CDR3aa: CASSLGSQETQYF; CDR3nt: TGTGCCAGCAGCTTGGGCAGTCAAGAGACCCAGTACTTC; d_gene: -; v_gene: TRBV5-6; j_gene: TRBJ2-5; abundance: -
CDR3aa: CASSLAPGLYQETQYF; CDR3nt: TGTGCCAGCAGCTTAGCCCCGGGACTCTACCAAGAGACCCAGTACTTC; d_gene: -; v_gene: TRBV7-2; j_gene: TRBJ2-5; abundance: -
CDR3aa: CASSLALRSGLEQYF; CDR3nt: TGTGCCAGCAGCTTAGCTCTGAGGTCCGGTCTCGAGCAGTACTTC; d_gene: -; v_gene: TRBV7-9; j_gene: TRBJ2-7; abundance: -
CDR3aa: CASTSERTGGGETQYF; CDR3nt: TGTGCCAGCACCTCAGAGAGGACAGGGGGCGGGGAGACCCAGTACTTC; d_gene: TRBD1; v_gene: TRBV2; j_gene: TRBJ2-5; abundance: -
CDR3aa: CASTQGGWNEQFF; CDR3nt: TGTGCCAGTACCCAGGGAGGGTGGAATGAGCAGTTCTTC; d_gene: TRBD2; v_gene: TRBV19; j_gene: TRBJ2-1; abundance: -
CDR3aa: CASSYSRDRVSSGELFF; CDR3nt: TGTGCCAGCAGTTACTCGAGGGACAGGGTATCGTCCGGGGAGCTGTTTTTT; d_gene: TRBD1; v_gene: TRBV6-2/TRBV6-3; j_gene: TRBJ2-2; abundance: -
CDR3aa: CASSLSNRPWEQYF; CDR3nt: TGTGCCAGCAGCTTGTCTAATCGTCCCTGGGAGCAGTACTTC; d_gene: -; v_gene: TRBV5-8; j_gene: TRBJ2-7; abundance: -
CDR3aa: CASSSENIQYF; CDR3nt: TGTGCCAGCAGTTCGGAGAACATTCAGTACTTC; d_gene: -; v_gene: TRBV12-3/TRBV12-4; j_gene: TRBJ2-4; abundance: -
CDR3aa: CASSIVHSGANVLTF; CDR3nt: TGTGCCAGTAGTATAGTCCACTCTGGGGCCAACGTCCTGACTTTC; d_gene: -; v_gene: TRBV19; j_gene: TRBJ2-6; abundance: -
CDR3aa: CASSRPGTGDTEAFF; CDR3nt: TGTGCCAGCAGTCGACCCGGGACAGGGGACACTGAAGCTTTCTTT; d_gene: TRBD1; v_gene: TRBV6-5; j_gene: TRBJ1-1; abundance: -
CDR3aa: CASSRRGASSYNEQFF; CDR3nt: TGTGCCAGCAGCCGCCGTGGTGCCAGCTCCTACAATGAGCAGTTCTTC; d_gene: -; v_gene: TRBV7-8; j_gene: TRBJ2-1; abundance: -
CDR3aa: CASSLVRGNTEAFF; CDR3nt: TGTGCCAGCAGCTTGGTCAGGGGGAACACTGAAGCTTTCTTT; d_gene: -; v_gene: TRBV7-8; j_gene: TRBJ1-1; abundance: -
CDR3aa: CASSLAGVNTGELFF; CDR3nt: TGTGCCAGCAGCTTAGCAGGGGTGAACACCGGGGAGCTGTTTTTT; d_gene: -; v_gene: TRBV5-6; j_gene: TRBJ2-2; abundance: -
CDR3aa: CASSLGGDRRF; CDR3nt: TGTGCCAGCAGTTTAGGAGGGGACAGGAGATTT; d_gene: TRBD1; v_gene: TRBV12-3/TRBV12-4; j_gene: TRBJ1-1; abundance: -